These 30 T cell receptor beta chains came from one sample sequenced in a study of response to subunit inactivated influenza vaccine. TCRdb reprocessed the RT-PCR reads via MiXCR and lists one record per CDR3 protein. The data hold about 540,000 distinct CDR3 sequences, with roughly a quarter observed a single time. These data are also associated with another study on T cells expressing NK-cell markers. This second study says: It was by 5'RACE template switching with UMIs that TCR beta cDNA was made.

The specimen comprised CD4+ T cells sorted from PBMCs, sampled approximately 13 days after vaccination. Source of these receptors: a man aged 45 to 65 who received an inactivated influenza vaccine.

The gene calls are TRBV5-5 and TRBJ2-7; D possibly corresponds to TRBD2 (5 bases). The CDR3 loop spans 14 amino acids. Trimming cost V 0 bases and J 3 bases, with 10 bases left between them. Germline assignment: CDR1 SGHKS and CDR2 YYEKEE (reference sequence). For the CDR3, the DNA is TGTGCCAGCAGCTTGGCGGCAGGACTCTACGAGCAGTACTTC. Residues: CASSLAAGLYEQYF.

This chain connects TRBV18 to TRBJ2-7; D possibly corresponds to TRBD2 (5 bases). Trimming took off 3 bases at V and 0 bases at J, with 9 bases between the two ends. Germline V CDR1 and CDR2: KGHSH, LQKENI. The CDR3 runs to 14 residues. CDR3 sequence: CASSPMTISYEQYF. The CDR3 bases are TGTGCCAGCTCACCCATGACTATCTCCTACGAGCAGTACTTC. The variable domain in full, with the rest retrieved from reference TRBV18 and TRBJ2-7, is NAGVMQNPRHLVRRRGQEARLRCSPMKGHSHVYWYRQLPEEGLKFMVYLQKENIIDESGMPKERFSAEFPKEGPSILRIQQVVRGDSAAYFCASSPMTISYEQYFGPGTRLTVT.

This clonotype turned up a few times. The chain recombines TRBV19 with TRBJ1-5; maybe TRBD1 (6 bases). This CDR3 contains 14 residues. Germline V gene data show CDR1 as LNHDA and CDR2 as SQIVND (reference sequence). The V and J ends lost 9 bases and 5 bases respectively, with 17 bases between them. In DNA form, the CDR3 reads TGTGCCAGCGACCAGGGGTCGGGGGATCAGCCCCAGCATTTT. Protein: CASDQGSGDQPQHF.

The J gene is TRBJ2-5, the V gene TRBV7-2, with D unresolved. Germline V lookup: CDR1 SGHTA, CDR2 FQGNSA. The V end lost 5 bases, the J end lost 0 bases, and 13 bases lay between the germline ends. The CDR3 runs to 15 residues. CDR3 DNA sequence: TGTGCCAGCAGCCCCCTGGGTGGGAACCAAGAGACCCAGTACTTC. Translated: CASSPLGGNQETQYF.

This clonotype came up a few times. The chain employs TRBV7-9 and TRBJ1-4; no definite D call. Germline V gives CDR1 SEHNR, CDR2 FQNEAQ (reference sequence). The V gene lost 5 bases and the J gene lost 4 bases, with 14 bases spanning the gap. The CDR3 covers 15 residues. The CDR3 spells CASSRRTTDNEKLFF. Here the CDR3 DNA reads TGTGCCAGCAGCCGAAGGACGACCGATAATGAAAAACTGTTTTTT.

The CDR3 is CASRPGSYEQYF. CDR3 bases: TGTGCCAGCAGACCAGGGAGTTACGAGCAGTACTTC. The chain uses TRBV6-1 and TRBJ2-7; D is perhaps TRBD1 or TRBD2 (5 bases each). The CDR3 consists of 12 residues. V dropped 6 bases and J dropped 4 bases, with 10 bases sitting between them. The germline CDR1 and CDR2 sequences are MNHNS and SASEGT.

The chain couples TRBV12-3 or TRBV12-4 to TRBJ1-6; a weak D match, TRBD1 (5 bases). Trimming cost V 7 bases and J 5 bases, with 12 bases left between them. The CDR3 covers 14 residues. CDR3 bases: TGTGCCAGCACCTTAGACAGTCATAATTCACCCCTCCACTTT. Protein: CASTLDSHNSPLHF.

The CDR3 bases are TGTGCCAGCAGCAAAGCTGTATATAGGAGTGGGGAGCAGTACTTC. It codes for CASSKAVYRSGEQYF. The V gene is TRBV21-1, the J gene TRBJ2-7. TRBV21-1 is flagged as a pseudogene. The CDR3 has 15 residues.

This rearrangement joins TRBV10-3 to TRBJ2-2; no clear D. V gave up 3 bases and J gave up 8 bases, with 22 bases separating them. The CDR3 has 17 amino acids. Germline CDR1 reads ENHRY; CDR2 reads SYGVKD. The CDR3 nucleotides read TGTGCCATCAGTGACAACATAGGGTACTTTACCCCAGGGGAGCTGTTTTTT. It encodes CAISDNIGYFTPGELFF.

The chain has TRBV2 and TRBJ2-7; D gene unclear. V lost 8 bases, J lost 6 bases, and 14 bases lay in between. The CDR3 has 12 residues. Germline lookup yields CDR1 SNHLY and CDR2 FYNNEI. The CDR3 here is CASGASTPEQYF. CDR3 nucleotide sequence: TGTGCCAGCGGAGCCTCTACGCCCGAGCAGTACTTC. The complete variable domain, with remaining parts taken from reference TRBV2 and TRBJ2-7, reads EPEVTQTPSHQVTQMGQEVILRCVPISNHLYFYWYRQILGQKVEFLVSFYNNEISEKSEIFDDQFSVERPDGSNFTLKIRSTKLEDSAMYFCASGASTPEQYFGPGTRLTVT.

This chain links TRBV12-3 or TRBV12-4 with TRBJ1-4, with D possibly being TRBD1 (5 bases). Trimming took 6 bases from V and 0 from J, leaving 11 bases between them. CDR3 size: 15 residues. The CDR3 spells CASRFTGATNEKLFF. The CDR3, as DNA: TGTGCCAGCAGATTCACAGGAGCAACTAATGAAAAACTGTTTTTT.

The chain employs TRBV20-1 and TRBJ2-2, with 14 bases aligning to TRBD2. The trim removed 3 bases at V and 7 bases at J, leaving 7 bases unmatched. Germline V gives CDR1 DFQATT, CDR2 SNEGSKA (reference sequence). The CDR3 extends over 16 amino acids. The CDR3 DNA reads as TGCAGTGCTAGCCCCGGGACTAGCGGGAGATTCGGGGAGCTGTTTTTT. Encoded protein: CSASPGTSGRFGELFF.

This clonotype came up many times. The chain uses TRBV7-8 and TRBJ2-4; no definite D call. CDR1 and CDR2 (germline): SGHVS, FQNEAQ. Trimming cost V 3 bases and J 0 bases, with 9 bases left between them. There are 15 residues in the CDR3. The CDR3 coding sequence is TGTGCCAGCAGCTTTTCCGGGCTAGCCAAAAACATTCAGTACTTC. It encodes CASSFSGLAKNIQYF.

V is TRBV7-8 and J is TRBJ2-7; possible D gene TRBD2, 5 bases. This CDR3 spans 15 amino acids. V dropped 0 bases and J dropped 5 bases, with 14 bases sitting between them. Germline CDR1 and CDR2: SGHVS and FQNEAQ. The CDR3 DNA reads as TGTGCCAGCAGCTTAGCATGGACTGCAGTGGACGAGCAGTACTTC. Amino acids: CASSLAWTAVDEQYF.

There are a few counts of this clonotype. The chain recombines TRBV20-1 with TRBJ2-3; 7 bases line up with TRBD2. The CDR3 has 14 residues. V shed 3 bases, J shed 1 base, and the junction held 4 bases outside the gene matches. Per the germline V gene, CDR1 is DFQATT and CDR2 is SNEGSKA (reference sequence). The CDR3 protein is CSARAAGRTDTQYF. DNA for the CDR3: TGCAGTGCTAGGGCAGCGGGACGCACAGATACGCAGTATTTT.

The table lists this clonotype with a count of one. The chain combines TRBV2 with TRBJ1-1; D uncertain. V dropped 3 bases and J dropped 4 bases, with 6 bases sitting between them. The CDR3 totals 12 residues. Germline V gives CDR1 SNHLY, CDR2 FYNNEI. The CDR3, as DNA: TGTGCCAGCAGTGAGACTTCCACTGAAGCTTTCTTT. Amino acid sequence: CASSETSTEAFF.

This clonotype has just a few counts. The chain employs TRBV5-6 and TRBJ1-1; D is undetermined. This CDR3 has 15 residues. V lost 1 base to trimming and J lost 2 bases, with 12 bases between them. Germline assignment: CDR1 SGHDT and CDR2 YYEEEE. CDR3 coding DNA: TGTGCCAGCAGCTTGCTCCGGCCCCGAAACACTGAAGCTTTCTTT. It codes for CASSLLRPRNTEAFF.

This clonotype was picked up many times. The J gene is TRBJ2-1, the V gene TRBV28; possible D gene TRBD1, 6 bases. Trimming stripped 8 bases from V and 2 bases from J, with 10 bases between. The CDR3 runs to 13 residues. CDR1 and CDR2 from the germline V gene are MDHEN and SYDVKM. The CDR3 DNA reads as TGTGCCAGCCGGACAGACACCTACAATGAGCAGTTCTTC. It codes for CASRTDTYNEQFF. Full variable domain (rest looked up from reference TRBV28 and TRBJ2-1): DVKVTQSSRYLVKRTGEKVFLECVQDMDHENMFWYRQDPGLGLRLIYFSYDVKMKEKGDIPEGYSVSREKKERFSLILESASTNQTSMYLCASRTDTYNEQFFGPGTRLTVL.

This clonotype appeared many times. This rearrangement joins TRBV5-1 to TRBJ2-2; possibly TRBD2 for D (5 bases). The CDR3 totals 15 residues. V was trimmed by 0 bases and J by 0 bases, leaving 6 bases between them. Germline lookup yields CDR1 SGHRS and CDR2 YFSETQ. CDR3 residues: CASSLDGANTGELFF. In DNA, the CDR3 is TGCGCCAGCAGCTTGGACGGGGCGAACACCGGGGAGCTGTTTTTT.

There are a few counts of this clonotype. The chain recombines TRBV5-8 with TRBJ2-3, with 12 bases matching TRBD1. This CDR3 is 16 amino acids long. V trimming: 2 bases; J trimming: 4 bases; junction bases outside the gene matches: 5. Germline V lookup: CDR1 SGHTS, CDR2 YDEGEE. The CDR3 DNA is TGTGCCAGCAGCTTTTTCGGGACAGGGGGCTCAGATACGCAGTATTTT. It encodes CASSFFGTGGSDTQYF. The full variable domain, with the rest looked up from reference TRBV5-8 and TRBJ2-3, is EAGVTQSPTHLIKTRGQQATLRCSPISGHTSVYWYQQALGLGLQFLLWYDEGEERNRGNFPPRFSGRQFPNYSSELNVNALELEDSALYLCASSFFGTGGSDTQYFGPGTRLTVL.

The CDR3: CSVSVGGHSYEQYF. CDR3 coding DNA: TGCAGCGTTTCCGTCGGGGGCCACTCCTACGAGCAGTACTTC. This chain links TRBV29-1 with TRBJ2-7; D is tentatively TRBD1 or TRBD2 (6 bases each). Germline CDR1 SQVTM, CDR2 ANQGSEA. The CDR3 length is 14 residues. The ends were cut back, 5 bases at V and 0 bases at J, with 14 bases in the middle.

This clonotype was detected only a few times. The chain employs TRBV5-1 and TRBJ2-7; TRBD1 matches 9 bases. In germline, CDR1 is SGHRS, CDR2 YFSETQ. J lost 5 bases, V lost 0 bases, and 3 bases had no gene match. The CDR3 extends over 14 amino acids. The CDR3: CASSLVRTGDEQYF. The CDR3 bases are TGCGCCAGCAGCTTGGTCCGGACAGGGGACGAGCAGTACTTC.

CDR3 loop: CASSRRRTDTQYF. The DNA for the CDR3 is TGCGCCAGCAGTCGGCGGCGCACAGATACGCAGTATTTT. The chain links TRBV4-1 to TRBJ2-3, with unresolved D. Per germline, CDR1 MGHRA and CDR2 YSYEKL. This CDR3 has 13 amino acids. V was clipped by 6 bases and J by 1 base, with 8 bases between them.

This clonotype showed up just a few times. This chain uses TRBV4-3 with TRBJ2-2, with D unclear. This CDR3 has 12 residues. From germline, CDR1 is LGHNA and CDR2 YSLEER. V was shortened by 5 bases and J by 7 bases, with 8 bases between the two germline ends. This CDR3 is CASSGLGGELFF. CDR3 in DNA: TGCGCCAGCAGCGGGCTGGGCGGGGAGCTGTTTTTT.

The V gene is TRBV4-2, the J gene TRBJ2-1; 11 bases align to TRBD2. The length of the CDR3 is 17 residues. CDR1 and CDR2 (germline): LGHNA, YNFKEQ. With V trimmed by 1 base and J by 4 bases, 6 bases remained unmatched. The CDR3 loop is CASSQGPSGGYYNEQFF. The CDR3, as DNA: TGTGCCAGCAGCCAAGGGCCTAGCGGGGGGTATTACAATGAGCAGTTCTTC.

This clonotype was seen repeatedly, ten times or more. The chain recombines TRBV7-9 with TRBJ2-5; 7 bases are shared with TRBD2. Germline lookup yields CDR1 SEHNR and CDR2 FQNEAQ (reference sequence). Trimming cost V 4 bases and J 2 bases; bases outside gene matches: 4. The CDR3 runs 14 residues. CDR3 nucleotide sequence: TGTGCCAGCAGCTCGTTAGCGGGTCAAGAGACCCAGTACTTC. Protein product: CASSSLAGQETQYF.

The genes are TRBV3-1 and TRBJ2-2; TRBD2 is a possible D gene (5 bases). V lost 6 bases, J lost 1 base, and 15 bases lay in between. The germline V gene encodes CDR1 LGHDT and CDR2 YNNKEL (reference sequence). This CDR3 has 16 residues. DNA of the CDR3: TGTGCCAGCAGACAGCCCGGACTCAGGAACACCGGGGAGCTGTTTTTT. As protein: CASRQPGLRNTGELFF.

This clonotype was counted between two and nine times. The genes are TRBV3-1 and TRBJ2-3; 9 bases map to TRBD2. Germline loops: CDR1 LGHDT, CDR2 YNNKEL (reference sequence). The CDR3 covers 17 residues. Germline trimming cut 4 bases from V and 3 bases from J; bases unmatched to any gene: 11. In nucleotides, the CDR3 is TGTGCCAGCAGCCGCCTTTGGGCGGGGGGGCAAACAGATACGCAGTATTTT. Amino acids: CASSRLWAGGQTDTQYF.

This clonotype occurred a few times. V usage is TRBV4-1 and J usage is TRBJ2-1, with D possibly TRBD2 on 6 matching bases. Germline CDR1 and CDR2: MGHRA and YSYEKL. Trimming took off 1 base at V and 0 bases at J, with 19 bases between the two ends. The CDR3 sequence is 19 residues long. The CDR3 sequence: CASSQVPLMERVSYNEQFF. In DNA, the CDR3 is TGCGCCAGCAGCCAAGTGCCTTTAATGGAGCGGGTCTCCTACAATGAGCAGTTCTTC.

CDR3 amino acids: CASSLDGGRYTGELFF. In nucleotides, the CDR3 is TGCGCCAGCAGCTTGGATGGCGGGAGATACACCGGGGAGCTGTTTTTT. The chain is built from TRBV5-1 and TRBJ2-2; 7 nucleotides match TRBD2. Germline CDR1 and CDR2: SGHRS and YFSETQ. The CDR3 totals 16 residues. V shed 0 bases and J 3 bases; nucleotides not matched to a gene: 5.